This record looks at one TCR beta chain sequence and its context. This CDR3 is 14 amino acids long. J gave up 10 bases and V 2 bases, and 7 bases lay outside the gene matches. Per the germline V gene, CDR1 is SEHNR and CDR2 is FQNEAQ (reference sequence). This sample was taken from a study of technical replicates of blood from a handful of donors. Profiled with immunoSEQ multiplex PCR; TCRdb holds only in-frame clones, not every one. The profile shows 65,000 to 90,000 clones, 91% of them singletons. Sequenced input: T cells isolated from PBMCs. This TCR was sampled from a human donor in good health. V usage is TRBV7-9 and J usage is TRBJ2-1; the match to TRBD1 covers 8 bases. CDR3 nucleotides: TGTGCCAGCAGCTTACGACAGGGGAAGCAGGAGCAGTTCTTC. Translated, it gives CASSLRQGKQEQFF.